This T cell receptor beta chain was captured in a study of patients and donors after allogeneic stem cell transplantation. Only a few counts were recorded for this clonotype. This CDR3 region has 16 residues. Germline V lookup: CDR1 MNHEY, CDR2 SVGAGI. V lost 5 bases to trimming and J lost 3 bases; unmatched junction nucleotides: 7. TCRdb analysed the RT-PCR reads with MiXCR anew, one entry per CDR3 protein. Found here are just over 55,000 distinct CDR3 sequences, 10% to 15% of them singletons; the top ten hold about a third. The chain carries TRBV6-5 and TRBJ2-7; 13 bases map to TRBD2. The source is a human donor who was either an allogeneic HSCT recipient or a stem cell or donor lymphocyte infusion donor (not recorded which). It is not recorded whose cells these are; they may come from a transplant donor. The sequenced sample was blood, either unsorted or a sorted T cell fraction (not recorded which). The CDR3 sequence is CASSKSGTSGIYEQYF. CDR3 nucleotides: TGTGCCAGCAGTAAGTCAGGGACTAGCGGGATCTACGAGCAGTACTTC.